The present T cell receptor beta chain was sequenced within a study of identical twins. V was cut by 0 bases and J by 7 bases, with 12 bases left in between. The CDR3 extends over 14 amino acids. Germline loops: CDR1 LGHDT, CDR2 YNNKEL (reference sequence). This clonotype has only a few counts. In TCRdb, the 5' RACE reads were re-called with MiXCR into one record per CDR3 protein. This table holds hundreds of thousands of distinct CDR3 sequences, roughly an eighth found once. This sample was also put to use in a study of yellow fever vaccine responses in identical twins.

Sequenced: PBMCs. This clonotype originated in a woman younger than 35 in good health. J is TRBJ1-1 and V is TRBV3-1, with a possible D match to TRBD1 (5 bases). DNA for the CDR3: TGTGCCAGCAGCCAAGAAGGGTTCGGGGGTGAAGCTTTCTTT. This sequence encodes CASSQEGFGGEAFF. The complete variable domain, with remaining parts taken from reference TRBV3-1 and TRBJ1-1, reads DTAVSQTPKYLVTQMGNDKSIKCEQNLGHDTMYWYKQDSKKFLKIMFSYNNKELIINETVPNRFSPKSPDKAHLNLHINSLELGDSAVYFCASSQEGFGGEAFFGQGTRLTVV.